This TCR beta chain was captured in a study of T cell clones after liver transplantation. Study in general: A pre-transplant mixed lymphocyte reaction with TCRbeta sequencing defined graft-donor-reactive clones followed in post-transplant blood. Tolerance: complete withdrawal held at least one year, liver enzymes staying within twice normal.

After removal of 2 bases from V and 6 bases from J, the junction contained 2 bases not matched to a gene. From germline, CDR1 is SGHRS and CDR2 YFSETQ. The CDR3 covers 14 residues. TCRdb's table, derived via immunoSEQ multiplex PCR, lists solely in-frame clones and lacks some. This sample has fewer than 80,000 clones, with around 84% found just once. Specimen: CD4+ T cells from blood, collected roughly 48 months after liver transplant. The receptor was isolated from a human patient who received a liver transplant. The graft donor may account for some of the T cells. This rearrangement joins TRBV5-1 to TRBJ1-1, with 12 bases aligning to TRBD1. The CDR3 loop is CASSFGDRGPEAFF. The DNA of the CDR3 is TGCGCCAGCAGCTTCGGGGACAGGGGGCCTGAAGCTTTCTTT.